What follows describes a single T cell receptor beta chain. Its target antigen remains unknown. Base quality data are lacking; no much larger clone is found one base away. The data are from a study of shared clonotypes between healthy human individuals (dated by TCRdb to 2020 to 2021). Regarding the study in general: The cohort included three men and a couple of women between 18 and 49 years of age. For each donor, three plates each were used for CD4 naive and CD4 memory, two plates were used for CD8 naive, and one plate was used for CD8 memory. The study deeply sequenced blood TCR repertoires of about 5 healthy adults to estimate repertoire size and the extent of clonotype sharing between individuals. Different laboratories and diverse techniques were used to prepare libraries and sequence TCR repertoires, to increase sequencing depth and limit assay-specific biases. Leukapheresis yielded between about 0.85 and 10 billion PBMCs per donor. General findings and caveats noted by the study authors: Based on pairwise subsampling, the degree of clonotype sharing among donors was expected to be affected by sequencing depth. Across four donors, 5% to 6% of naive CD4, around 3.3% of naive CD8, about 2.3% of memory CD4, and 0.4% of memory CD8 clonotypes were shared. Sampling was limited to blood, and TCR repertoires in tissue likely differ from TCR repertoires in blood. The genetic and exposure-history diversity represented was limited by the small number of donors. Compared with non-shared clonotypes, clonotypes shared by all four sorted-subset donors had higher generation probabilities. Incomplete sequencing was indicated by rarefaction of sorted-subset datasets, despite the large sequencing depth. Larger estimated clonotype richness was generally found for naive subsets than for memory subsets.

The donors were healthy, HIV-negative adults with no recently reported acute infections or vaccinations. Only Caucasian adults living in Nashville, Tennessee, USA were represented among the donors. Magnetic negative selection was used to enrich CD4+ T cells, after which naive cells were positively selected on CD45RA and the negative fraction became the memory subset. Blood was obtained by leukapheresis, after which PBMCs were separated by Ficoll-Histopaque density gradient centrifugation and cryopreserved in liquid nitrogen vapor phase. Analytical flow cytometry was used to check the purity and quantity of every magnetically sorted T cell population. Genomic DNA was isolated from every sorted fraction and measured by UV absorbance on a Nanodrop 2000c. Using the deep immunoSEQ assay, multiplex PCR amplified TCR CDR3 regions from genomic DNA. Genomic DNA extracted from each cell subset was distributed evenly over all wells of several immunoSEQ 96-well plates, and each plate served as one replicate. For sorted subsets, around 200 ng genomic DNA, equal to 25,000 to 35,000 T cell genomes, was loaded into each replicate PCR. Purified libraries were measured with a Qubit 3.0 fluorometer, size-checked on a Bioanalyzer 2100, and measured again with the KAPA Library Quantification kit. Each immunoSEQ 96-well plate was sequenced on its own single-read 150-cycle Illumina NextSeq 550 flow cell. From the authors' description of their analysis: The immunoSEQ output contained only junctional sequences without quality scores, so filtering could not match that applied to full-length reads. To assign V/J genes and CDR3, sequences were annotated using PyIR, a Python wrapper for IgBLAST v1.9, with IMGT germline references. Reads with weak V/J assignments (E-value above 1e-6), missing CDR3, stop codons, out-of-frame junctions, or ambiguous translated residues were removed. A V3J clonotype was defined by an identical inferred V gene, J gene, and CDR3 amino acid sequence. To compute the percentage overlap between repertoires, the number of shared unique clonotypes was divided by the size of the smaller repertoire. Repertoire richness was assessed with RTK rarefaction, the Chao1 estimator, and Recon v2.1 estimates of unobserved clonotypes. For all TCRbeta clonotypes obtained by the gDNA method from a handful of donors, generation probabilities were computed with OLGA. This is the immuneACCESS table as TCRdb keeps it, with only in-frame sequences that have V and J called. A part of the clones is gone; compared with another copy, unresolved V genes explain less than half, and the rest is unexplained. D and trimming come from the DNA, and the V and J calls and clone size come from that table. The sample includes more than 2 million clones, with approximately 94% observed a single time. The top ten constitute roughly 0.13% of the sample.

Trimming removed 6 bases from V and 3 bases from J, leaving 15 bases between the germline ends. The CDR3 spans 15 residues, from the cysteine through the phenylalanine. The entry retains the CDR3 DNA only, 45 bases that are in frame from base 1. CDR1 and CDR2 were assigned from the germline V gene (reference sequence) as LNHDA and SQIVND. The chain links TRBV19 with TRBJ1-3; there is no confident call for the D gene. Sequencing was carried out using naive CD4+ T cells sorted from blood. Interpreted using the paper, the cell subset or site label stands for: CD45RA+ positively selected. This sequence originates from a man younger than 35 in good health. In nucleotide form, the sequence is TGTGCCAGTAGGAGGGAGGGCTTGAGTGGAAACACCATATATTTT. This sequence encodes CASRREGLSGNTIYF.